Presented here are 8 T cell receptor beta chains from one specimen sequenced in a study of early stage breast cancer tumors. Sequencing was performed with immunoSEQ multiplex PCR; in TCRdb, only in-frame clones are kept and a portion is missing. The sample lists about 38,000 clones; about 68% were seen once. Material: blood. The receptor set was obtained from a person aged 60 to 70 with breast cancer.

This rearrangement joins TRBV7-6 to TRBJ1-2, with TRBD1 matching 8 bases. Germline CDR1 is SGHVS and CDR2 is FNYEAQ. Unmatched junction bases numbered 12, after V lost 4 bases and J lost 2 bases. The CDR3 sequence is 17 residues long. The CDR3 loop is CASSSVPGQGQNYGYTF. The CDR3 bases are TGTGCCAGCAGCTCGGTCCCCGGACAGGGCCAGAACTATGGCTACACCTTC.

This chain connects TRBV30 to TRBJ1-6; D not certain. The V and J ends lost 0 bases and 2 bases respectively, with 8 bases between them. Germline V gene data show CDR1 as GTSNPN and CDR2 as SVGIG (reference sequence). The CDR3 consists of 15 residues. Here the CDR3 DNA reads TGTGCCTGGAGTGTGATCCAGCCCTATAATTCACCCCTCCACTTT. Amino acid sequence: CAWSVIQPYNSPLHF. The whole variable domain, remainder taken from reference TRBV30 and TRBJ1-6, is SQTIHQWPATLVQPVGSPLSLECTVEGTSNPNLYWYRQAAGRGLQLLFYSVGIGQISSEVPQNLSASRPQDRQFILSSKKLLLSDSGFYLCAWSVIQPYNSPLHFGNGTRLTVT.

The chain couples TRBV9 to TRBJ1-5; D gene unclear. Germline V gene sequence: CDR1 SGDLS, CDR2 YYNGEE. V was trimmed by 1 base and J by 0 bases, leaving 14 bases between them. CDR3 length: 17 residues. The CDR3, as DNA: TGTGCCAGCAGCGTATTGGTCCTTATTTATAGCAATCAGCCCCAGCATTTT. This encodes CASSVLVLIYSNQPQHF.

The chain has TRBV21-1 and TRBJ2-7; the table's D call, TRBD2, was not checked against the DNA. TRBV21-1 is assigned pseudogene status. The CDR3 contains 16 residues. This chain's CDR3 is CASSTGTSVRGPEQYF. CDR3 DNA sequence: TGTGCCAGCAGCACGGGGACTAGCGTAAGAGGCCCCGAGCAGTACTTC.

In this sample, this clone turned up a few times. J is TRBJ1-2 and V is TRBV7-6; TRBD1 matches 9 bases. Germline V gene lookup returns CDR1 SGHVS and CDR2 FNYEAQ. V shed 5 bases and J 3 bases; nucleotides not matched to a gene: 13. This CDR3 has 17 amino acids. Here the CDR3 reads CASSPKSGQGLYYGYTF. CDR3 bases: TGTGCCAGCAGCCCTAAGTCGGGACAGGGACTTTACTATGGCTACACCTTC.

The chain links TRBV30 to TRBJ1-5, with D uncertain. Germline CDR1 and CDR2: GTSNPN and SVGIG (reference sequence). The V and J ends lost 7 bases and 2 bases respectively, with 9 bases between them. The CDR3 sequence is 12 residues long. CDR3 amino acids: CASGRGNQPQHF. The CDR3 DNA reads as TGTGCCTCCGGAAGGGGCAATCAGCCCCAGCATTTT.

J is TRBJ2-7 and V is TRBV5-1; D is possibly TRBD2 (6 bases). Germline CDR1 reads SGHRS; CDR2 reads YFSETQ. Trimming took 4 bases from V and 1 from J, leaving 18 bases between them. The CDR3 consists of 16 residues. CDR3: CASSRVGGPLSYEQYF. In DNA, the CDR3 is TGCGCCAGCAGCCGTGTCGGAGGGCCGCTTTCCTACGAGCAGTACTTC.

This clone has a handful of counts. The genes are TRBV6-5 and TRBJ2-1; D is possibly TRBD1 (5 bases). There are 15 residues in the CDR3. CDR1 and CDR2 (germline): MNHEY, SVGAGI. V lost 6 bases to trimming and J lost 4 bases, with 16 bases between them. As DNA, the CDR3 is TGTGCCAGCAGACCCACAGGATGGGTTTACAATGAGCAGTTCTTC. Encoded protein: CASRPTGWVYNEQFF.